Each of the 16 T cell receptor beta chains below was sequenced from the same sample in a study of blood T cell repertoires in COVID-19. Method: immunoSEQ multiplex PCR; TCRdb's copy keeps in-frame clones and lacks some. The table shows 150,000 to 200,000 clones, with 81% occurring only once. The sequenced sample was peripheral blood. These receptors originate from a man between 60 and 70 years old with active or convalescent COVID-19.

The chain couples TRBV16 to TRBJ1-4; 7 bases are a match to TRBD1. The CDR3 runs 17 residues. Germline V lookup: CDR1 KGHSY, CDR2 FQNENV. The junction had 11 bases not matched to a gene; V was cut back by 0 bases and J by 7 bases. The CDR3 DNA reads as TGTGCCAGCAGCCAATCGCGTATGACAGGGTTTACTGAAAAACTGTTTTTT. This gives the protein CASSQSRMTGFTEKLFF.

The rearrangement uses TRBV10-1 and TRBJ1-3; the D is unclear. Looked up from germline, CDR1 is WNHNN and CDR2 is SYGVQD (reference sequence). The CDR3 extends over 13 amino acids. V dropped 6 bases and J dropped 1 base, with 7 bases sitting between them. The CDR3 DNA follows: TGCGCCAGCAGGGCCGGGTCTGGAAACACCATATATTTT. Translated, it gives CASRAGSGNTIYF.

This sequence joins TRBV12-3 or TRBV12-4 and TRBJ2-7, with TRBD2 matching 8 bases. V shed 8 bases and J 4 bases; nucleotides not matched to a gene: 7. This CDR3 has 13 amino acids. In DNA form, the CDR3 reads TGTGCCAGCGGCGGGGGGTCTTCATACGAGCAGTACTTC. Its translation is CASGGGSSYEQYF.

This clone was seen only once. The J gene is TRBJ2-7, the V gene TRBV10-3; 7 positions match TRBD1. V was clipped by 7 bases and J by 5 bases; unmatched bases: 11. There are 14 residues in the CDR3. Germline loops: CDR1 ENHRY, CDR2 SYGVKD. CDR3 sequence (DNA): TGTGCCATCACCCCCGGGCAGGGGGTCGACGAGCAGTACTTC. Translation gives CAITPGQGVDEQYF.

This clone was detected once. As DNA, the CDR3 is TGTGCCAGCAGTGACGGGCAGGGGGGCGCCAAAAACATTCAGTACTTC. It encodes CASSDGQGGAKNIQYF. The rearrangement links TRBV2 to TRBJ2-4, with D possibly TRBD1 on 7 matching bases. CDR3 length: 16 amino acids. Per the germline V gene, CDR1 is SNHLY and CDR2 is FYNNEI. V gave up 3 bases and J gave up 1 base, with 13 bases separating them.

The chain links TRBV29-1 to TRBJ2-7; D might be TRBD1 (6 bases). In germline, CDR1 is SQVTM, CDR2 ANQGSEA. Between the trimmed V and J ends, which lost 3 bases and 4 bases, there was a span of 16 bases. This CDR3 comprises 14 residues. The CDR3 coding sequence is TGCAGCGTTGATACAGGGCGATTGGGTTACGAGCAGTACTTC. This codes for CSVDTGRLGYEQYF.

The chain uses TRBV9 and TRBJ1-2, with 8 positions matching TRBD1. The CDR3 sequence is 14 residues long. CDR1 SGDLS and CDR2 YYNGEE come from the germline V gene. The junction had 6 bases not matched to a gene; V was cut back by 0 bases and J by 8 bases. CDR3 amino acids: CASSVDPTGGGYTF. The DNA for the CDR3 is TGTGCCAGCAGCGTAGACCCCACAGGGGGAGGCTACACCTTC.

The V and J genes are TRBV24-1 and TRBJ2-2; 11 nucleotides match TRBD2. CDR1 KGHDR and CDR2 SFDVKD come from the germline V gene. V shed 9 bases and J 2 bases; nucleotides not matched to a gene: 13. This CDR3 contains 18 residues. CDR3 loop: CATAGTSGLHSNTGELFF. In DNA, the CDR3 is TGTGCCACCGCCGGGACTAGCGGTCTCCACTCTAACACCGGGGAGCTGTTTTTT.

The chain uses TRBV7-9 and TRBJ1-3; tentative D call: TRBD1 (6 bases). The CDR3 is made up of 12 amino acids. Trimming removed 7 bases at V and 3 bases at J, with 7 bases between. CDR1 is SEHNR and CDR2 is FQNEAQ in the germline V gene (reference sequence). The CDR3 reads CASNRDGNTIYF. CDR3 in DNA: TGTGCCAGCAACAGGGATGGAAACACCATATATTTT.

CDR3: CASSLIGTGDYTF. CDR3 nucleotides: TGTGCCAGCAGCTTAATTGGGACAGGGGACTACACCTTC. The chain links TRBV7-2 to TRBJ1-2, with 10 nucleotides matching TRBD1. The ends lost 2 bases at V and 10 bases at J; junction bases unmatched: 4. CDR1 is SGHTA, CDR2 FQGNSA, per germline. The CDR3 runs to 13 residues.

The table lists this clone with a count of one. The CDR3 protein is CASSLKRTSGSGYTDTQYF. DNA of the CDR3: TGTGCCAGCAGTTTGAAGAGGACTAGCGGGAGTGGCTACACAGATACGCAGTATTTT. J is TRBJ2-3 and V is TRBV27; 13 bases align to TRBD2. The V and J ends lost 3 bases and 2 bases, in that order; junction bases with no gene match: 11. This CDR3 spans 19 amino acids. CDR1 MNHEY and CDR2 SMNVEV come from the germline V gene (reference sequence).

V is TRBV21-1 and J is TRBJ2-1; the listed D gene, TRBD2, was not tested against the DNA. TRBV21-1 is shown as a pseudogene. This CDR3 has 12 residues. CDR3 DNA sequence: TGTGCCAGCAGCATCTCCGGGTCCGGGCAGTTCTTC. It codes for CASSISGSGQFF.

The chain couples TRBV20-1 to TRBJ2-5; 7 positions match TRBD1. Trimming removed 3 bases from V and 5 bases from J; junction bases left unmatched: 12. CDR1 and CDR2 from the germline V gene are DFQATT and SNEGSKA (reference sequence). This CDR3 region has 15 residues. CDR3 sequence reads: CSASTVGGLYETQYF. DNA for the CDR3: TGCAGTGCTAGTACGGTAGGGGGCCTGTACGAGACCCAGTACTTC.

The J gene is TRBJ1-1, the V gene TRBV28; D uncertain. Germline CDR1 reads MDHEN; CDR2 reads SYDVKM. V was pared by 7 bases and J by 0 bases, with 9 bases between. The CDR3 is 13 amino acids. Here the CDR3 DNA reads TGTGCCAGCACCGGGGAGATGAACACTGAAGCTTTCTTT. It is translated as CASTGEMNTEAFF.

This chain's CDR3 is CASSIPGKGYTF. The CDR3 DNA reads as TGTGCCAGCAGTATACCAGGGAAAGGCTACACCTTC. This chain connects TRBV12-3 or TRBV12-4 to TRBJ1-2; D perhaps matches TRBD1 (5 bases). V was trimmed by 5 bases and J by 8 bases, leaving 12 bases between them. The CDR3 length is 12 residues.

This rearrangement joins TRBV2 to TRBJ2-2, with a weak D call TRBD2 (5 bases). The V end lost 6 bases, the J end lost 1 base, and 12 bases lay between the germline ends. Germline-derived CDR1 and CDR2 are SNHLY and FYNNEI. The CDR3 spans 15 residues. The CDR3 DNA reads TGTGCCAGCAGCGCGCAGGCGGGGAACACCGGGGAGCTGTTTTTT. It translates to CASSAQAGNTGELFF.